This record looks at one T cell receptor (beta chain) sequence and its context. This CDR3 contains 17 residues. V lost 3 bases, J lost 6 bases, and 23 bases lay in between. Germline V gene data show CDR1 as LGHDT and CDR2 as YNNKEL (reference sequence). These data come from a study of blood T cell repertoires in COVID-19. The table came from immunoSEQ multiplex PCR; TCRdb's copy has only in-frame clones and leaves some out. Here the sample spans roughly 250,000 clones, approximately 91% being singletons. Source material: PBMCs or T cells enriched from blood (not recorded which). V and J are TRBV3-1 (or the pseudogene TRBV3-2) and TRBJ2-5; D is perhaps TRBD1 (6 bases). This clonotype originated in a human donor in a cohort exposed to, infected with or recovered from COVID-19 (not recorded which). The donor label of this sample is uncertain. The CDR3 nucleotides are TGTGCCAGCAGCCACAGATCGGACAGCGTCCTTACGAAGACCCAGTACTTC. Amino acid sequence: CASSHRSDSVLTKTQYF.